The next 5 T cell receptor beta chains were all read from a single sample in a study of T cell clonotyping in hematopoietic cell transplantation. The time point was: recipient sample about 28 days before transplant, after cytoreduction. Using immunoSEQ multiplex PCR, the repertoire was profiled, and TCRdb retains in-frame clones only, with some absent. Of about 11,000 clones in the sample, more than 85% were seen once. The source material was peripheral blood mononuclear cells, sampled before stem cell transplant. These receptors were obtained from a woman between 35 and 50 years old with acute myeloid leukemia. Some clones in this sample may be carry-over from other donors' samples.

CDR3 nucleotide sequence: TGCGCCAGCAGCTCCCCCTTGTTGGGGCGGGAGACCCAGTACTTC. Translation: CASSSPLLGRETQYF. The gene calls are TRBV5-1 and TRBJ2-5; D might be TRBD1 (5 bases). Trimming removed 3 bases at V and 5 bases at J, with 17 bases between. This CDR3 is built from 15 residues. Germline V gene lookup returns CDR1 SGHRS and CDR2 YFSETQ.

V and J are TRBV19 and TRBJ1-2; 9 nucleotides line up with TRBD1. With V trimmed by 6 bases and J by 8 bases, 10 bases remained unmatched. Germline V CDR1 and CDR2: LNHDA, SQIVND (reference sequence). The CDR3 has 14 amino acids. CDR3 in amino acids: CASRQGAPEGGYTF. The CDR3 DNA sequence: TGTGCCAGTAGACAGGGGGCGCCGGAAGGAGGCTACACCTTC.

The chain employs TRBV10-3 and TRBJ1-1; no clear D. The CDR3 contains 13 residues. Trimming cost V 8 bases and J 0 bases, with 10 bases left between them. Germline V gives CDR1 ENHRY, CDR2 SYGVKD. The CDR3 sequence: CAISGLMNTEAFF. The DNA for the CDR3 is TGTGCCATCTCGGGTCTCATGAACACTGAAGCTTTCTTT.

The chain couples TRBV7-9 to TRBJ2-3, with D unresolved. CDR3 length equals 16 residues. The germline V gene has CDR1 SEHNR and CDR2 FQNEAQ (reference sequence). Trimming removed 1 base from V and 0 bases from J, with 11 bases in between. The CDR3 DNA reads as TGTGCCAGCAGCTTAGATTTGGGATTCAGCACAGATACGCAGTATTTT. Translating gives CASSLDLGFSTDTQYF.

The chain has TRBV2 and TRBJ1-1, with D possibly TRBD1 on 5 matching bases. V shed 6 bases and J shed 4 bases, with 18 bases lying between them. Per the germline V gene, CDR1 is SNHLY and CDR2 is FYNNEI. The CDR3 runs to 15 residues. DNA for the CDR3: TGTGCCAGCAGGCCTCGAGGGGCGGGCGGCACTGAAGCTTTCTTT. This codes for CASRPRGAGGTEAFF.